This T cell receptor beta chain was sequenced in a study of CD4 T cells in relation to SARS-CoV-2 and coronaviruses. Clones were sequenced by immunoSEQ multiplex PCR, and TCRdb holds only the in-frame ones, with some missing. The sample lists 24,000 or so clones, over 65% occurring once. This CDR3 has 16 residues. V trimming: 1 base; J trimming: 6 bases; junction bases outside the gene matches: 12. The germline CDR1 and CDR2 sequences are LGHDT and YNNKEL (reference sequence). Before the COVID-19 pandemic, during about 2010-2019, CD4+ T cells were taken from unexposed donors. Isolation of CD4+ T cells took place after approximately 11 days in culture. As cell numbers allowed, unexposed-donor CD4+ T cells faced SARS-CoV-2 S/N and four cold-coronavirus spikes. Study-wide results and limits: Monoreactive clones expanded significantly more to SARS-CoV-2 than crossreactive clones did.

With regard to this clone: The antigen remains undetermined.

Sequenced: CD4+ T cells from PBMCs, cultured in vitro. This receptor was identified in a human donor in good health. The chain couples TRBV3-1 (or the pseudogene TRBV3-2) to TRBJ2-7; 7 bases align to TRBD2. CDR3 coding DNA: TGTGCCAGCAGCCAAGGGCTAGCGGCCTCCCCCGGCGAGCAGTACTTC. Its translation is CASSQGLAASPGEQYF.